Sequencing of this T cell receptor (beta chain) was carried out in a study of blood T cells in healthy people across ages. This clonotype was detected a few times. Antigen unknown. This CDR3 spans 16 amino acids. Germline CDR1 reads SNHLY; CDR2 reads FYNNEI. Trimming at V came to 6 bases and at J to 2 bases, leaving 11 bases not matched to a gene. It was with a sample-barcoded 5' primer and a J-beta primer mix that a second PCR of about 7 to 12 cycles was run. TCRdb reprocessed the 5' RACE reads with MiXCR, giving one entry per CDR3 protein. The sample includes almost 800,000 distinct CDR3 sequences, 58% seen only once; the top ten take approximately 21%. Study observations and caveats: Comparison with aged donors showed that long-lived donors had more naive CD4+ cells and higher diversity.

The TCR comes from a man aged 25-45 years in good health. This chain uses TRBV2 with TRBJ2-3; 7 bases align to TRBD2. The specimen was blood. This CDR3 reads CASRAYRRGNTDTQYF. The CDR3 DNA reads TGTGCCAGCAGAGCCTACCGGCGGGGGAACACAGATACGCAGTATTTT.